This TCR beta chain was sequenced during a study of regulatory T cells in long-lasting Graves disease. Study-wide background: Persistent cases took antithyroid drugs over 5 years and stayed TSH receptor antibody positive.

Time point noted: persistent/refractory GD, antithyroid drugs over 5 years with positive TRAb. RNA isolated from PBMCs was used to make the TCR library. This clonotype was found many times. The antigen is not known. The germline CDR1 and CDR2 sequences are MDHEN and SYDVKM. This CDR3 contains 16 residues. Deletions cut 6 bases from V and 1 base from J, with 18 bases between. CDR3 regions were amplified by Arm-PCR using iRepertoire HTBI primers to build TCR beta libraries. From the multiplex PCR reads, TCRdb called clonotypes with MiXCR, one entry per CDR3 protein. Of approximately 500,000 distinct CDR3 sequences in the sample, 20% to 25% are singletons; the top ten hold roughly 7.1%. Study-wide results and caveats: Lower TCR diversity characterized persistent Graves' patients relative to newly diagnosed patients.

The source material was peripheral blood mononuclear cells (PBMCs), sampled when the disease was refractory, from a patient treated with antithyroid drugs. V gene TRBV28 combines with J gene TRBJ1-2; weak D call: TRBD1 (5 bases). The receptor was isolated from a female donor with Graves disease. CDR3 sequence: CASSPPFGQGNYGYTF. In DNA form, the CDR3 reads TGTGCCAGCAGCCCCCCCTTCGGGCAGGGTAACTATGGCTACACCTTC.